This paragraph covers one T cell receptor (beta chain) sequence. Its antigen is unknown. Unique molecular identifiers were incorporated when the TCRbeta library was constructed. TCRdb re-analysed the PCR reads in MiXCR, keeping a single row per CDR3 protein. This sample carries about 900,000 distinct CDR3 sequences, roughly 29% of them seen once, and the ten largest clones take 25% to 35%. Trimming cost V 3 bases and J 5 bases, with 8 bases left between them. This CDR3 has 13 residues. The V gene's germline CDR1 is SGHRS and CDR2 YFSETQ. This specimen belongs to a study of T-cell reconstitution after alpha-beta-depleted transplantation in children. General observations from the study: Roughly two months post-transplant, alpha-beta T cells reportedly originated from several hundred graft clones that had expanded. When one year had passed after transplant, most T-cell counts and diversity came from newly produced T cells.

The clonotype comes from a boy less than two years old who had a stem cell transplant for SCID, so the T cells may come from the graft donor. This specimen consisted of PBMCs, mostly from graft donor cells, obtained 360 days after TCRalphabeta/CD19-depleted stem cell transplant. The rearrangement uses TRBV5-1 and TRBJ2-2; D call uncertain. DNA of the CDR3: TGCGCCAGCAGCTCCTATAAGACCGGGGAGCTGTTTTTT. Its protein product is CASSSYKTGELFF. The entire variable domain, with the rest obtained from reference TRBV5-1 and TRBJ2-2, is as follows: KAGVTQTPRYLIKTRGQQVTLSCSPISGHRSVSWYQQTPGQGLQFLFEYFSETQRNKGNFPGRFSGRQFSNSRSEMNVSTLELGDSALYLCASSSYKTGELFFGEGSRLTVL.